This TCR beta chain was sequenced in a study of metastatic and nonmetastatic thyroid tumors. This clone was seen repeatedly, ten times or more. TCRdb reprocessed the PCR reads using MiXCR. The repertoire holds about 92,000 clones, with about 15% as singletons. Thyroid surgery was preceded by no treatment in any patient. Trimming stripped 7 bases from V and 1 base from J, with 9 bases between. The CDR3 runs 12 residues. In germline, CDR1 is SGHTS, CDR2 YDEGEE. V usage is TRBV5-8 and J usage is TRBJ2-7, with D maybe TRBD1 (6 bases). The clonotype was recovered from a female donor with papillary thyroid cancer or a benign thyroid nodule (not recorded which). Some clones in this sample may be carry-over from other donors' samples. Specimen: blood. CDR3 nucleotides: TGTGCCAGCGGTACAGGGTCCTACGAGCAGTACTTC. Translated, it gives CASGTGSYEQYF.